The present entry profiles one T cell receptor (beta chain) with its context. Its specificity is unknown. The data belong to a study of T-cell memory formation after mild COVID-19. The CDR3 totals 15 residues. Germline V gene sequence: CDR1 MNHEY, CDR2 SMNVEV (reference sequence). V was cut by 7 bases and J by 2 bases, with 16 bases left in between. TCRdb re-analysed the 5' RACE reads in MiXCR, keeping a single row per CDR3 protein. The sample shows under 250,000 distinct CDR3 sequences, over 9.5% of them seen only once. Study outcomes and limitations: Shrinking CD4+ clones were chiefly CM and EM; CD8+ ones were chiefly EMRA.

The receptor was isolated from a man aged 18 to 35 who had mild COVID-19 (a few samples of this study predate the infection). Cell type and time point are not known. The chain employs TRBV27 and TRBJ2-3; TRBD2 might be the D (6 bases). The source material was PBMCs or a T cell subset sorted from them (not recorded which). The CDR3 DNA reads as TGTGCCAGCACCCCATTTAGCGGCCTCACAGATACGCAGTATTTT. Amino acid sequence: CASTPFSGLTDTQYF.